This T cell receptor beta chain was profiled in a study of PD-1 blockade in mismatch repair-deficient tumors. V was trimmed by 2 bases and J by 6 bases, leaving 11 bases between them. CDR1 is GTSNPN and CDR2 is SVGIG in the germline V gene (reference sequence). The CDR3 has 12 residues. Sequencing was performed with immunoSEQ multiplex PCR; in TCRdb, only in-frame clones are kept and a portion is missing. The sample lists about 51,000 clones; 78% were seen once. The sequence came from an adult with mismatch repair-deficient cancer. The specimen was peripheral blood, collected 4 weeks after starting pembrolizumab. J is TRBJ2-7 and V is TRBV30; TRBD1 might be the D (6 bases). The CDR3 DNA is TGTGCCTGGAGTATACTAGGGGGCGAGCAGTACTTC. Its translation is CAWSILGGEQYF. Complete variable domain (other parts from reference TRBV30 and TRBJ2-7): SQTIHQWPATLVQPVGSPLSLECTVEGTSNPNLYWYRQAAGRGLQLLFYSVGIGQISSEVPQNLSASRPQDRQFILSSKKLLLSDSGFYLCAWSILGGEQYFGPGTRLTVT.